This T cell receptor (beta chain) was obtained from a study of blood T cell repertoires in COVID-19. Across the whole study: PBMCs, B-cell-depleted T cells, or T cells provided the cDNA or gDNA that made up the material.

The data were produced by immunoSEQ multiplex PCR, yet TCRdb's version contains in-frame clones alone and is incomplete. The sample contains 270,000 or so clones, roughly 86% of which appear only once. Germline CDR1 reads SGHNT; CDR2 reads YENEEA. The CDR3 has 14 amino acids. Trimming took off 1 base at V and 7 bases at J, with 11 bases between the two ends. This chain joins TRBV11-3 and TRBJ2-1; a weak D match, TRBD1 (5 bases). The source material was PBMCs or T cells enriched from blood (not recorded which). This TCR came from a woman between 18 and 29 years old who had recovered from COVID-19. CDR3 coding DNA: TGTGCCAGCAGCTTAGCAAGGGGCCAGAATGAGCAGTTCTTC. It translates to CASSLARGQNEQFF.